This T cell receptor beta chain comes out of a study of CD8+CD57+ T cells in acquired aplastic anemia. Study outcomes and limitations: CD8+ Simpson's diversity in patients was not significantly different from that in controls.

Comments on this clonotype: The antigen is not known.

The V end lost 6 bases, the J end lost 2 bases, and 16 bases lay between the germline ends. Germline V gene data show CDR1 as MNHEY and CDR2 as SVGEGT. The CDR3 has 15 residues. TCR beta VDJ combinations and CDR3 sequences were profiled from genomic DNA. Via MiXCR, TCRdb re-called the reads, giving one row per CDR3 protein. Here the sample spans roughly 64,000 distinct CDR3 sequences, roughly 58% being singletons. The TCR comes from a human donor in good health, serving as a control. The specimen sequenced was sorted CD4+, CD8+, or CD8+CD57+ T cells (not recorded which) from PBMCs. The chain recombines TRBV6-2 or TRBV6-3 with TRBJ1-2; tentatively, D is TRBD1 (5 bases). The CDR3 bases are TGTGCCAGCAGCCGACCTGCTGGGGGAAACTATGGCTACACCTTC. Its translation is CASSRPAGGNYGYTF.